This TCR beta chain appears in the sequencing data of a study of identical twins. With template switching, a universal primer site was added, and the cDNA carried unique molecular identifiers. TCRdb reanalysed the 5' RACE reads using MiXCR and keeps one entry per CDR3 protein. The table shows about 500,000 distinct CDR3 sequences, with 13% to 15% occurring only once. The CDR3 has 15 amino acids. In germline, CDR1 is SNHLY, CDR2 FYNNEI. After removal of 6 bases from V and 2 bases from J, the junction contained 8 bases not matched to a gene. To note about this clonotype: What it recognizes is unknown.

Study-level results: Within cord blood, abundant beta clonotypes carried fewer insertions, but memory repertoires showed no such trend.

These data also featured in a second study, about yellow fever vaccine responses in identical twins.

The source material was CD4+ T cells sorted from blood. This receptor was identified in a woman aged 18-29 years in good health. The chain combines TRBV2 with TRBJ1-2, with TRBD1 matching 8 bases. The CDR3 bases are TGTGCCAGCAGGGCCGACAGGGGCTCGAACTATGGCTACACCTTC. It translates to CASRADRGSNYGYTF.